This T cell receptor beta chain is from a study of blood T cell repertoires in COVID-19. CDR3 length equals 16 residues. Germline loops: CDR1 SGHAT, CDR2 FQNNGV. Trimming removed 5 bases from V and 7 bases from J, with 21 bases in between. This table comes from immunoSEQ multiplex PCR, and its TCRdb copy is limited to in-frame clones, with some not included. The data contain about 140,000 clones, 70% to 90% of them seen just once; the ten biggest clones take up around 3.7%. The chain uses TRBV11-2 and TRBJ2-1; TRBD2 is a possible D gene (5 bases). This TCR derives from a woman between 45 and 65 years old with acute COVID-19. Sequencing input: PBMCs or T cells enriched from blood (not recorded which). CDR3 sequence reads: CASSLSTGNRRNEQFF. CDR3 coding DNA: TGTGCCAGCAGCCTATCAACCGGGAACCGCCGGAATGAGCAGTTCTTC.